This T cell receptor (beta chain) is from a study of T cell responses to AZD1222 COVID-19 vaccine. Looked up from germline, CDR1 is MDHEN and CDR2 is SYDVKM. Trimming shortened V by 7 bases and J by 2 bases, and 11 bases separated the two germline ends. This CDR3 is 13 amino acids long. Sequenced by immunoSEQ multiplex PCR; TCRdb stores in-frame clones only, minus some. The table shows approximately 140,000 clones, with roughly 90% occurring only once. Study-wide results and limits: After two AZD1222 doses, spike-specific TCR breadth and depth rose versus day 0.

This clone was detected a few times. The target antigen is unknown. This sequence was found in an adult who received the AZD1222 COVID-19 vaccine. The material sequenced was peripheral blood, taken 28 days after the second AZD1222 dose. The rearrangement links TRBV28 to TRBJ1-2, with D possibly matching TRBD1 (6 bases). CDR3 nucleotides: TGTGCCAGCACCACAGGGTACAACTATGGCTACACCTTC. Protein product: CASTTGYNYGYTF.